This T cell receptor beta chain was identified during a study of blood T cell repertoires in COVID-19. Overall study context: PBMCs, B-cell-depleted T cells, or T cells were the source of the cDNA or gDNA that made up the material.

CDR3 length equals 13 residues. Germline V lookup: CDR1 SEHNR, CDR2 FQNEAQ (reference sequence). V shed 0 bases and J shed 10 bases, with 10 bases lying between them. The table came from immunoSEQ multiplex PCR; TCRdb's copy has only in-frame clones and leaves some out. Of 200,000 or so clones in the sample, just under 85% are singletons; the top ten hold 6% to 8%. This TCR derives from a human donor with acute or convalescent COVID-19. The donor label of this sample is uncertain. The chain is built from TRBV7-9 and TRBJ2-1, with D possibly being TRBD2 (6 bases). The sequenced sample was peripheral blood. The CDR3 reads CASSLAVGGEQFF. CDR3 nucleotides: TGTGCCAGCAGCTTAGCAGTTGGGGGGGAGCAGTTCTTC.